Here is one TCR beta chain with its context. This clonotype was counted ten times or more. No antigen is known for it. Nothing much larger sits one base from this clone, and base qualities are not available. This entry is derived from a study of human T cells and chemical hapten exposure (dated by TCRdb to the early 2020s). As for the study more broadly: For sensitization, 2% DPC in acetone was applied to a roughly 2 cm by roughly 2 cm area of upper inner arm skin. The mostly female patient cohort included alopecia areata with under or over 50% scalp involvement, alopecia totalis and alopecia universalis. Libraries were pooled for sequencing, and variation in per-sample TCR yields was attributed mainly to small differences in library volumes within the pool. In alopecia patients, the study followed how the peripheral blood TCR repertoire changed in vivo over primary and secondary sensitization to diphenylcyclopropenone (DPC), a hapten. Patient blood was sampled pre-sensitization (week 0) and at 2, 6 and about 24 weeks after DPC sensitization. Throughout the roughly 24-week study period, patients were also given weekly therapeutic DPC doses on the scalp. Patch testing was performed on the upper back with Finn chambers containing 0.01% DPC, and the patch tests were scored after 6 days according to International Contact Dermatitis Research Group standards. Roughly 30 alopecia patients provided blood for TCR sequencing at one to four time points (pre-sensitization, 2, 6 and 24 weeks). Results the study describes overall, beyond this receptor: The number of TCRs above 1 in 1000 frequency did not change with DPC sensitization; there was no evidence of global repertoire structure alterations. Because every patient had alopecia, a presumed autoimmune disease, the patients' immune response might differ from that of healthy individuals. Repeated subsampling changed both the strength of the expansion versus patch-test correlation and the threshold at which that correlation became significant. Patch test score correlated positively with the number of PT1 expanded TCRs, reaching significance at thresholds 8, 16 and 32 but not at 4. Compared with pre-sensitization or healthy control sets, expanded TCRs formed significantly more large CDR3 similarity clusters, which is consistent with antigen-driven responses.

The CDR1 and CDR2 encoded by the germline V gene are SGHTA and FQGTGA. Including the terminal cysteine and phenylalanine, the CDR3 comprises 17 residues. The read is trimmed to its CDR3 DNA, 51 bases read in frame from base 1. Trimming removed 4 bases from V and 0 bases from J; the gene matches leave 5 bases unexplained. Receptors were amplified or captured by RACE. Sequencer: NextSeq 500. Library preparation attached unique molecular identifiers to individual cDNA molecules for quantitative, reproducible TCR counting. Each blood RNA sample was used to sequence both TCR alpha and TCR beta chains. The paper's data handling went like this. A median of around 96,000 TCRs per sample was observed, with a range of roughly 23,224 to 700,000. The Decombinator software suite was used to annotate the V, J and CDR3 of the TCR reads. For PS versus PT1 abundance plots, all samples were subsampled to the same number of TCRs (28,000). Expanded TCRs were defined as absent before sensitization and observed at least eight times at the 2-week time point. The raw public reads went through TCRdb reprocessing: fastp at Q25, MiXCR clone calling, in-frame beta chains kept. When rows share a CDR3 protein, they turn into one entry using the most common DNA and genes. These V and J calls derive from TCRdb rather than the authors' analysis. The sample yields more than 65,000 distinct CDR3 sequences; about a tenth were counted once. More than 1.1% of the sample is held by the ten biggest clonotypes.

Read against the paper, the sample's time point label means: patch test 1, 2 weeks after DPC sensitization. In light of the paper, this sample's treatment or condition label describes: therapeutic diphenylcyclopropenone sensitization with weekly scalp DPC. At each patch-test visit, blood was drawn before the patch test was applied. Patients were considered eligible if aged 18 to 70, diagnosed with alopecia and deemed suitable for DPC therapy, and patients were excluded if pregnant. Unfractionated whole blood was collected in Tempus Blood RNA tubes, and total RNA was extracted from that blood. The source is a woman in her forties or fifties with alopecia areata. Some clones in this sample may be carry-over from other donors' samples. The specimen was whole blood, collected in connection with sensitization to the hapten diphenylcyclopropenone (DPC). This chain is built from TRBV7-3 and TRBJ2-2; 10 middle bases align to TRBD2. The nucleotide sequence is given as TGTGCCAGCAGCTATATGGGACTAGCGTCGAACACCGGGGAGCTGTTTTTT. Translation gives CASSYMGLASNTGELFF.